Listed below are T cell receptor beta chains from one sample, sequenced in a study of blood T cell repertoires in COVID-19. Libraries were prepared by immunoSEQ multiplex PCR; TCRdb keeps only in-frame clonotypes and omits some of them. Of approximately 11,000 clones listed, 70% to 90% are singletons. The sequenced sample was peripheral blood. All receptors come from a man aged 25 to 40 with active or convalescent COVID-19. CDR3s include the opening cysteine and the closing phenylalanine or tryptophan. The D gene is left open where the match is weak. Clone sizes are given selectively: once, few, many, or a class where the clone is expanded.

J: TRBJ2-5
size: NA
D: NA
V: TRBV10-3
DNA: TGTGCCATCAGTGATGTCTACCAAGAGACCCAGTACTTC
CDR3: CAISDVYQETQYF

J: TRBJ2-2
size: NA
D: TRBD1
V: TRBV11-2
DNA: TGTGCCAGCAGCCAATCACCGGGACAGGGGGCGAAGAACACCGGGGAGCTGTTTTTT
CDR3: CASSQSPGQGAKNTGELFF

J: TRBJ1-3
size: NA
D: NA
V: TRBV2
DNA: TGTGCCAGCAAGCAGGGCGGGGGGCCCGGAAACACCATATATTTT
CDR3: CASKQGGGPGNTIYF

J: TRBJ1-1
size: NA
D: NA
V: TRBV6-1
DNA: TGTGCCAGCAGTGAAGGATACGGGGACACTGAAGCTTTCTTT
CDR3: CASSEGYGDTEAFF

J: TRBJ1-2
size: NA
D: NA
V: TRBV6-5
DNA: TGTGCCAGCAGTACACCGACAGGTCTCTATGGCTACACCTTC
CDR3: CASSTPTGLYGYTF

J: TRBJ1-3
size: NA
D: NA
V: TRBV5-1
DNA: TGCGCCAGCAGCTTCGAGGACTCTGGAAACACCATATATTTT
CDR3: CASSFEDSGNTIYF

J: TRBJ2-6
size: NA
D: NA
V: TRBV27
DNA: TGTGCCAGCAGACCAGCTGGGGCCAACGTCCTGACTTTC
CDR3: CASRPAGANVLTF

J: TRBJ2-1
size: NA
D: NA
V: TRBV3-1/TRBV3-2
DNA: TGTGCCAGCAGCCAAGATACCCGGGGTCGGTTCTACAATGAGCAGTTCTTC
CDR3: CASSQDTRGRFYNEQFF

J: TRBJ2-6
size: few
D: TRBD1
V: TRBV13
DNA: TGTGCCAGCAGCTTAGGGGGACAGAGCGCTTGGGGGGCCAACGTCCTGACTTTC
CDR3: CASSLGGQSAWGANVLTF

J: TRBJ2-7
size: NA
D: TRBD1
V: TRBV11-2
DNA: TGTGCCAGCACGCCACTCCGGGACAGCTACGAGCAGTACTTC
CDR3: CASTPLRDSYEQYF

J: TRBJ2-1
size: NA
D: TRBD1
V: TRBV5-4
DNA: TGTGCCAGCAGCTTTGACAGGGGGCGCGAGCAGTTCTTC
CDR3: CASSFDRGREQFF

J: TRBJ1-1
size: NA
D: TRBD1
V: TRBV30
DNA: TGTGCCTGGAGTGCCCCGGGACAGGGACCTTTCTTT
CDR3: CAWSAPGQGPFF

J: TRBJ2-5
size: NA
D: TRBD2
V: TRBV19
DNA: TGTGCCAGTAGTATGGCTAGCGGGGGATCGGGGCAAGAGACCCAGTACTTC
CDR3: CASSMASGGSGQETQYF

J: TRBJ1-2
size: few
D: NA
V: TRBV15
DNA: TGTGCCACCAGCAGGGGGGGTAACTATGGCTACACCTTC
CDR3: CATSRGGNYGYTF

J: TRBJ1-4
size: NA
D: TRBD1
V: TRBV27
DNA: TGTGCCAGCAGCGGACAGGGGGATGAAAAACTGTTTTTT
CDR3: CASSGQGDEKLFF

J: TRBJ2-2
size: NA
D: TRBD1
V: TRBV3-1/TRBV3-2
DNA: TGTGCCAGCAGCGGGACAGGGGGCTTTGACACCGGGGAGCTGTTTTTT
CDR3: CASSGTGGFDTGELFF

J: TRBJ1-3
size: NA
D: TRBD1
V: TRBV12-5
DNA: TGTGCTAGTGGTTTCACGACAGGGGAAGTTTCCGGAAACACCATATATTTT
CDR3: CASGFTTGEVSGNTIYF

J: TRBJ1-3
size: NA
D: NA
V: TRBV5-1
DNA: TGCGCCAGCAGCTTGGGACAGCACTCTGGAAACACCATATATTTT
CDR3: CASSLGQHSGNTIYF

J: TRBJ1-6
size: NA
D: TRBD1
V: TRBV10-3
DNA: TGTGCCATCAGCCCTGGGACAGCTTATAATTCACCCCTCCACTTT
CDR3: CAISPGTAYNSPLHF